The TCR beta chain under discussion was sequenced for a study of OX40 agonist ivuxolimab in advanced cancers. Study as a whole: Across the patients, intravenous ivuxolimab was delivered every 2 weeks at 0.01 to 10 mg/kg. Under the entry rules, prior anti-PD-1, anti-PD-L1 or anti-CTLA-4 therapy was allowed, and about 40% had some.

Note on this clone: No antigen is known for it.

Profiling relied on immunoSEQ multiplex PCR, and the TCRdb table lists in-frame clones only, not all of them. The sample includes around 140,000 clones, 90% seen only once; the top ten take 1.1%. V was trimmed by 5 bases and J by 4 bases, leaving 9 bases between them. Germline lookup yields CDR1 SGHTA and CDR2 FQGNSA. The CDR3 runs to 13 residues. General study points: Undetermined was the antigen specificity of the expanded peripheral T cells. CD4+ and CD8+ blood T cells expanded clonally by week 6 at 0.1 to 3.0 mg/kg.

The gene calls are TRBV7-2 and TRBJ1-5; D is unresolved. The receptor's source is an adult with an advanced solid tumor such as melanoma, head and neck, liver or kidney cancer. This specimen consisted of CD4+ or CD8+ T cells sorted from blood, obtained in a trial of the OX40 agonist ivuxolimab. CDR3 region: CASSPSWNQPQHF. In DNA, the CDR3 is TGTGCCAGCAGCCCATCCTGGAATCAGCCCCAGCATTTT. Full variable domain (rest looked up from reference TRBV7-2 and TRBJ1-5): GAGVSQSPSNKVTEKGKDVELRCDPISGHTALYWYRQSLGQGLEFLIYFQGNSAPDKSGLPSDRFSAERTGGSVSTLTIQRTQQEDSAVYLCASSPSWNQPQHFGDGTRLSIL.